Following are 2 T cell receptor beta chains from one sample sequenced in a study of early T cells in non-severe SARS-CoV-2 infection. Via MiXCR, TCRdb re-called the 5' RACE reads, giving one row per CDR3 protein. The sample carries about 36,000 distinct CDR3 sequences, roughly 9.9% recorded once. Sequencing was done on a sample of whole blood. The receptors were gathered from an adult who was a healthcare worker with PCR-confirmed SARS-CoV-2 infection or an uninfected control (not recorded which).

This clonotype appeared many times. The chain is built from TRBV4-1 and TRBJ1-5; D unclear. Germline loops: CDR1 MGHRA, CDR2 YSYEKL. V lost 0 bases and J 3 bases, leaving 15 bases between the germline ends. The CDR3 loop spans 17 amino acids. The CDR3 reads CASSQDGELSINQPQHF. DNA for the CDR3: TGCGCCAGCAGCCAAGATGGTGAACTGTCTATCAATCAGCCCCAGCATTTT.

V is TRBV20-1 and J is TRBJ2-7; 9 nucleotides agree with TRBD1. The CDR3 loop spans 13 amino acids. The trim removed 3 bases at V and 6 bases at J, leaving 6 bases unmatched. Germline V lookup: CDR1 DFQATT, CDR2 SNEGSKA (reference sequence). CDR3 protein: CSASRDRASEQYF. The CDR3, as DNA: TGCAGTGCTAGCCGGGACAGGGCAAGCGAGCAGTACTTC.